The 5 T cell receptor beta chains listed next were all sequenced from one sample in a study of regulatory T cells in long-lasting Graves disease. Building the TCR beta libraries relied on iRepertoire HTBI primers, and CDR3 regions underwent Arm-PCR. MiXCR was run by TCRdb on the multiplex PCR reads, yielding one entry per CDR3 protein. The sample lists approximately 490,000 distinct CDR3 sequences, 15% to 20% occurring once. The time point: newly diagnosed GD, antithyroid drugs for less than 3 months. PBMC-extracted RNA yielded the TCR library. The same specimen was also included in a second study, on T cells in Graves' hyperthyroidism and ophthalmopathy.

The sample consisted of peripheral blood mononuclear cells (PBMCs), taken at new diagnosis, from a patient treated with antithyroid drugs. The receptors here all came from a middle-aged man with Graves disease.

This clonotype was counted between two and nine times. V usage is TRBV29-1 and J usage is TRBJ2-6; D is possibly TRBD1 (5 bases). CDR3 length: 16 amino acids. The V and J ends lost 5 bases and 4 bases respectively, with 18 bases between them. Looked up from germline, CDR1 is SQVTM and CDR2 is ANQGSEA. The CDR3 DNA sequence: TGCAGCGTTCTGGCAGGGAATTTGGGAGGGGCCAACGTCCTGACTTTC. Amino acids: CSVLAGNLGGANVLTF.

The CDR3 loop is CASSNPTGRGEQFF. In DNA, the CDR3 is TGTGCCAGCAGTAACCCGACAGGGCGGGGTGAGCAGTTCTTC. V is TRBV11-3 and J is TRBJ2-1; weak D call: TRBD1 (7 bases). The CDR3 sequence is 14 residues long. CDR1 SGHNT and CDR2 YENEEA come from the germline V gene. V gave up 6 bases and J gave up 9 bases, with 18 bases separating them.

This clonotype has a count of ten or more. The rearrangement joins TRBV24-1 to TRBJ2-3; the D is unclear. Germline V CDR1 and CDR2: KGHDR, SFDVKD. V gave up 3 bases and J gave up 5 bases, with 11 bases separating them. The CDR3 length is 14 residues. CDR3 region: CATSDDMTGDTQYF. CDR3 sequence (DNA): TGTGCCACCAGTGATGACATGACCGGAGATACGCAGTATTTT.

In the case of this clonotype: It may be a read error: a sequence one base away is much more abundant. Since no conserved phenylalanine or tryptophan closes the CDR3, a read error is the likely cause. The chain recombines TRBV6-1 with TRBJ1-1; 10 bases map to TRBD1. Per germline, CDR1 MNHNS and CDR2 SASEGT. J gave up 2 bases and V 6 bases, and 12 bases lay outside the gene matches. The length of the CDR3 is 17 residues. The CDR3, as DNA: TGTGCCAGCAGAAAGGGGACAGGGGCGATCCTTAACACTGAAGCTTTCCTT. Its protein product is CASRKGTGAILNTEAFL.

Only a few counts were recorded for this clonotype. This chain links TRBV10-2 with TRBJ2-2, with 7 bases lining up with TRBD2. Trimming removed 6 bases from V and 8 bases from J; junction bases left unmatched: 3. Germline V CDR1 and CDR2: WSHSY, SAAADI. This CDR3 spans 12 amino acids. The CDR3, as DNA: TGCGCCAGCAGCGAGGGAGGGGGGGAGCTGTTTTTT. Its protein is CASSEGGGELFF.